This TCR beta chain was sequenced during a study of blood T cell repertoires in COVID-19 (dated by TCRdb to the early 2020s). Background for the entire study: Samples from collaborators originated in the United States, Italy and Spain and spanned both the acute and convalescent phases of COVID-19. The material from the prospective study consisted of cDNA or gDNA derived from T cells, B-cell-depleted T cells, or PBMCs. Deeply sampled blood TCRbeta repertoires from subjects exposed to, actively infected with, or recovered from COVID-19 were included in the dataset. The repertoires were released in a freely available public database intended as a resource for research on the immune response to SARS-CoV-2. The samples were drawn from the first 160 participants of the ongoing ImmuneRACE study and from over a thousand subjects provided by 6 global collaborators. Nearly every sample came with metadata listing a de-identified subject ID, COVID-19 status, age in years and sex. Where available, HLA class I and class II types were obtained from metadata supplied by the sample provider rather than from assay-based typing.

A note on this clone: Its antigen is unknown. Base qualities are not recorded, but no much larger clone differs from it by a single base.

Collaborating institutions collected whole blood in K2EDTA tubes following their own protocols. For TCRbeta analysis, collaborators shipped samples as frozen whole blood, isolated PBMCs, or DNA extracted from either of those sample types. The immunoSEQ Assay, a bias-controlled multiplex PCR, was used to amplify TCRbeta CDR3 regions from genomic DNA. The source study handled its data this way. Within the assay, amplification of reference gene primers was used to estimate how many nucleated cells each sample contained. To quantify the absolute abundance of each unique TCRbeta CDR3 rearrangement, sequence reads were collapsed and filtered. For each sample, productive Simpson clonality was calculated as the square root of Simpson's diversity index across productive rearrangements. TCRdb limited this immuneACCESS table to in-frame rearrangements with V and J called. A share of clones is missing; checked studies link under half to unresolved V genes, and the rest is unexplained. V, J and clone size derive from that table, while D and trimming were established from the DNA sequence. This sample lists 180,000 or so clones; under 90% were detected once. The top ten clones comprise 6.5% to 8.5% of the sample.

Results the study describes overall, beyond this receptor: Clinical and demographic metadata were provided uncurated, with the amount varying by source and participant.

The CDR3 starts with the cysteine, ends with the phenylalanine, and has 15 residues. The read is trimmed to its CDR3 DNA, 45 bases read in frame from base 1. Looking up the germline V gene yields CDR1 LGHNA and CDR2 YSLEER. Cut back by 1 base and 3 bases, the V and J ends lie 13 bases apart. The chain was built from TRBV4-3 and TRBJ2-7, with a tentative D gene TRBD2 over 5 matching bases. Sequencing input: peripheral blood. This clonotype originated in a man aged 40-49 years with acute or convalescent COVID-19. CDR3 loop: CASSQARGYVYEQYF. The DNA sequence follows: TGCGCCAGCAGCCAAGCCAGAGGGTATGTCTACGAGCAGTACTTC.